Below, one T cell receptor beta chain is given with its context. Its matching antigen is unknown. Profiling relied on immunoSEQ multiplex PCR, and the TCRdb table lists in-frame clones only, not all of them. The sample includes over 70,000 clones, approximately 88% of them seen just once. Every patient relapsed after autologous stem cell transplantation, and brentuximab vedotin exposure varied. The sample originates from a study of PD-1 blockade in classical Hodgkin lymphoma. Study conclusions and caveats: Newly diagnosed patients reportedly had lower baseline TCR diversity than healthy donors. Significant TCR diversity gains by C4D1 occurred in CD4+ but not CD8+ cells. Patients newly diagnosed and complete responders had comparable baseline diversity.

Germline loops: CDR1 MGHRA, CDR2 YSYEKL. The CDR3 is 13 residues long. The V gene lost 1 base and the J gene lost 3 bases, with 5 bases spanning the gap. The source material was peripheral blood mononuclear cells (PBMCs), sampled at baseline. This clonotype was sampled from a human donor with classical Hodgkin lymphoma. The chain joins TRBV4-1 to TRBJ2-3, with D unclear. DNA of the CDR3: TGCGCCAGCAGCCAAGTTTATACAGATACGCAGTATTTT. This gives the protein CASSQVYTDTQYF.